These 10 T cell receptor beta chains were all obtained from the same sample, sequenced in a study of T cell repertoires in cytomegalovirus infection. TCRdb used MiXCR to reprocess the reads, holding one entry per CDR3 protein. The table includes about 770,000 distinct CDR3 sequences, about 28% detected once. Which antigens these TCRs recognize remains unknown. Here the sequenced sample was cultured CD8+ T cells from PBMCs, taken from culture after CMV antigen stimulation. These receptors were taken from a human donor in good health (CMV status not recorded). Some clones in this sample may be carry-over from other donors' samples.

The chain is built from TRBV5-8 and TRBJ2-3; TRBD1 agrees at 7 bases. Losses at the gene ends were 1 base for V and 3 bases for J; bases not matched to a gene: 14. Germline V gene lookup returns CDR1 SGHTS and CDR2 YDEGEE. The CDR3 consists of 18 residues. The CDR3 nucleotides read TGTGCCAGCAGCTTGTTGGAGGTTAAGGGGGCGCATACAGATACGCAGTATTTT. It is translated as CASSLLEVKGAHTDTQYF.

The chain is built from TRBV7-9 and TRBJ1-1, with D tentatively TRBD1 (5 bases). The germline V gene has CDR1 SEHNR and CDR2 FQNEAQ (reference sequence). The CDR3 has 15 residues. The V end lost 5 bases, the J end lost 7 bases, and 20 bases lay between the germline ends. CDR3 DNA sequence: TGTGCCAGCAGCCCGCACCTGGAGGGGACCAATGAAGCTTTCTTT. It translates to CASSPHLEGTNEAFF.

This rearrangement joins TRBV6-2 or TRBV6-3 to TRBJ2-5, with 10 bases lining up with TRBD2. This CDR3 contains 18 residues. Germline CDR1 MNHEY, CDR2 SVGEGT. Unmatched junction bases numbered 12, after V lost 0 bases and J lost 5 bases. The CDR3: CASSYSASGGHHSETQYF. For the CDR3, the DNA is TGTGCCAGCAGTTACTCTGCTAGCGGGGGCCATCACTCGGAGACCCAGTACTTC.

This chain links TRBV4-2 with TRBJ2-7, with 7 bases that match TRBD2. This CDR3 contains 15 residues. Germline-derived CDR1 and CDR2 are LGHNA and YNFKEQ. The V and J ends lost 1 base and 2 bases, in that order; junction bases with no gene match: 5. The CDR3 reads CASSQGEGTPYEQYF. The CDR3 bases are TGTGCCAGCAGCCAAGGGGAGGGGACCCCCTACGAGCAGTACTTC.

This chain joins TRBV5-6 and TRBJ1-2; tentative D call: TRBD1 (5 bases). CDR1 is SGHDT, CDR2 YYEEEE, per germline. The CDR3 spans 17 residues. The germline V and J ends were trimmed by 3 bases and 5 bases, with 23 bases remaining between them. CDR3 DNA sequence: TGTGCCAGCAGCTCCGATGTCTACACCTGGGGCTCGTATGGCTACACCTTC. This translates into CASSSDVYTWGSYGYTF.

This rearrangement joins TRBV6-2 or TRBV6-3 to TRBJ1-1; 7 nucleotides match TRBD1. V was clipped by 6 bases and J by 0 bases; unmatched bases: 7. The CDR3 consists of 15 residues. From germline, CDR1 is MNHEY and CDR2 SVGEGT. The chain's CDR3 is CASSSDRPLNTEAFF. The DNA for the CDR3 is TGTGCCAGCAGCTCGGACAGGCCCTTGAACACTGAAGCTTTCTTT.

This clonotype was picked up a small number of times. The V and J genes are TRBV6-1 and TRBJ1-1; D remains ambiguous. The V gene lost 7 bases and the J gene lost 1 base, with 10 bases spanning the gap. The CDR3 spans 13 residues. In germline, CDR1 is MNHNS, CDR2 SASEGT. The CDR3 sequence: CASITKENTEAFF. CDR3 DNA: TGTGCCAGCATCACGAAGGAGAACACTGAAGCTTTCTTT.

In its sample, this clonotype was seen many times. The rearrangement links TRBV6-1 to TRBJ2-1, with 7 bases identical to TRBD1. Per germline, CDR1 MNHNS and CDR2 SASEGT. V shed 4 bases, J shed 8 bases, and the junction held 8 bases outside the gene matches. The CDR3 is 14 amino acids. This chain's CDR3 is CASSVFLGQDEQFF. The CDR3 region has the DNA TGTGCCAGCAGTGTCTTTCTTGGACAGGATGAGCAGTTCTTC.

This clonotype was seen ten or more times. The J gene is TRBJ2-2, the V gene TRBV4-1, with TRBD1 as a possible D gene (6 bases). With 7 bases removed from V and 5 bases from J, the gap between germline ends came to 23 bases. Germline CDR1 reads MGHRA; CDR2 reads YSYEKL. The CDR3 is made up of 17 amino acids. The CDR3 DNA is TGCGCCAGCAACGGCCTAGGTGCAGCGAGGGGGACCGGGGAGCTGTTTTTT. Amino acid sequence: CASNGLGAARGTGELFF.

Comments on this clonotype: This clone may be a read error of a much larger clone one base away. This chain connects TRBV7-2 to TRBJ2-1; TRBD1 matches at 8 bases. Germline CDR1 SGHTA, CDR2 FQGNSA. This CDR3 is 14 amino acids long. The CDR3 sequence is CASSGQGARNERFF. The CDR3 DNA sequence: TGTGCCAGCAGTGGCCAGGGGGCGCGGAATGAGCGGTTCTTC.